The 31 T cell receptor beta chains below were found in one sample sequenced in a study of T cell changes during pregnancy in multiple sclerosis. Generated by immunoSEQ multiplex PCR, the TCRdb table keeps only in-frame clones and is missing some. The sample records more than 14,000 clones, 70% to 90% being singletons. The sample was CD8+ T cells from peripheral blood mononuclear cells, taken in the first trimester of pregnancy. These receptors were obtained from a female donor with multiple sclerosis, enrolled in a pregnancy study.

The V and J genes are TRBV28 and TRBJ2-1, with 8 bases that match TRBD2. The CDR3 is made up of 13 amino acids. V shed 7 bases, J shed 8 bases, and the junction held 7 bases outside the gene matches. CDR1 is MDHEN and CDR2 is SYDVKM in the germline V gene. The CDR3 sequence is CASTSGSRYEQFF. The DNA for the CDR3 is TGTGCCAGCACCAGCGGGAGTCGGTATGAGCAGTTCTTC.

The chain combines TRBV7-9 with TRBJ1-2; the match to TRBD1 covers 8 bases. In germline, CDR1 is SEHNR, CDR2 FQNEAQ (reference sequence). V lost 5 bases to trimming and J lost 4 bases; unmatched junction nucleotides: 12. The CDR3 totals 16 residues. CDR3 nucleotide sequence: TGTGCCAGCAGCCAAAAGGGGACAGGCCACCTCTATGGCTACACCTTC. Protein product: CASSQKGTGHLYGYTF.

This clone was counted a few times. V and J are TRBV7-9 and TRBJ2-1, with D unresolved. The CDR3 spans 12 residues. Between the trimmed V and J ends, which lost 5 bases and 5 bases, there was a span of 7 bases. CDR1 and CDR2 from the germline V gene are SEHNR and FQNEAQ (reference sequence). The CDR3 DNA follows: TGTGCCAGCAGCAGCATAGACAATGAGCAGTTCTTC. Its translation is CASSSIDNEQFF.

This chain uses TRBV5-1 with TRBJ2-1; the match to TRBD2 covers 8 bases. Per germline, CDR1 SGHRS and CDR2 YFSETQ. This CDR3 has 15 amino acids. V lost 3 bases to trimming and J lost 1 base; unmatched junction nucleotides: 3. CDR3 sequence: CASSSRGGSYNEQFF. In DNA, the CDR3 is TGCGCCAGCAGCTCACGGGGGGGATCCTACAATGAGCAGTTCTTC. The full variable domain, its missing parts supplied by reference TRBV5-1 and TRBJ2-1, is KAGVTQTPRYLIKTRGQQVTLSCSPISGHRSVSWYQQTPGQGLQFLFEYFSETQRNKGNFPGRFSGRQFSNSRSEMNVSTLELGDSALYLCASSSRGGSYNEQFFGPGTRLTVL.

The chain is built from TRBV25-1 and TRBJ2-2; D gene ambiguous. Trimming left V 8 bases short and J 2 bases short, with 9 bases between. CDR3 length: 13 residues. Germline lookup yields CDR1 MGHDK and CDR2 SYGVNS. The CDR3 here is CASLTPNTGELFF. CDR3 bases: TGTGCCAGCCTTACACCTAACACCGGGGAGCTGTTTTTT.

The V gene is TRBV5-6, the J gene TRBJ2-7; perhaps TRBD2 as D (5 bases). The CDR3 spans 13 residues. Looked up from germline, CDR1 is SGHDT and CDR2 is YYEEEE. V was clipped by 5 bases and J by 0 bases, with 9 bases between them. Here the CDR3 DNA reads TGTGCCAGCAGTCCTGGGAGCTCCTACGAGCAGTACTTC. Residues: CASSPGSSYEQYF.

The chain is built from TRBV5-5 and TRBJ1-2; 8 nucleotides line up with TRBD1. V lost 4 bases and J lost 0; bases outside the gene matches: 11. This CDR3 is built from 17 residues. Germline CDR1 and CDR2: SGHKS and YYEKEE (reference sequence). CDR3 DNA sequence: TGTGCCAGCAGCGAACTAGGACAGGGCCTATCTAACTATGGCTACACCTTC. Protein: CASSELGQGLSNYGYTF.

This chain links TRBV7-9 with TRBJ2-7; 8 positions match TRBD1. J lost 2 bases, V lost 2 bases, and 8 bases had no gene match. The germline V gene has CDR1 SEHNR and CDR2 FQNEAQ (reference sequence). This CDR3 comprises 16 residues. The CDR3 DNA is TGTGCCAGCAGCTTACTCAGCAGCAGGGGGCCCTACGAGCAGTACTTC. It specifies CASSLLSSRGPYEQYF.

The chain uses TRBV28 and TRBJ2-3, with D possibly matching TRBD1 (6 bases). Germline-derived CDR1 and CDR2 are MDHEN and SYDVKM. The CDR3 totals 15 residues. V lost 1 base and J lost 6, with 14 bases in between. CDR3 bases: TGTGCCAGCAGTTTATTGACAGGCTCCCGTGATACGCAGTATTTT. Translating it yields CASSLLTGSRDTQYF.

The chain links TRBV7-9 to TRBJ1-1; D call uncertain. V shed 5 bases and J shed 3 bases, with 10 bases lying between them. Germline CDR1 and CDR2: SEHNR and FQNEAQ (reference sequence). This CDR3 contains 13 residues. CDR3 residues: CASSQELHTEAFF. The CDR3 DNA follows: TGTGCCAGCAGCCAAGAGTTGCACACTGAAGCTTTCTTT.

This rearrangement joins TRBV7-8 to TRBJ1-1, with D hard to call. The germline V gene has CDR1 SGHVS and CDR2 FQNEAQ. CDR3 size: 16 residues. Trimming pared 5 bases from V and 1 base from J, leaving 17 bases between. The CDR3 protein is CASSRPPEVPNTEAFF. The DNA of the CDR3 is TGTGCCAGCAGCCGGCCCCCTGAGGTCCCGAACACTGAAGCTTTCTTT.

This chain links TRBV6-5 with TRBJ1-3, with 10 positions matching TRBD1. The CDR3 totals 16 residues. Germline CDR1 reads MNHEY; CDR2 reads SVGAGI. Trimming at V came to 0 bases and at J to 4 bases, leaving 3 bases not matched to a gene. The CDR3 DNA sequence: TGTGCCAGCAGTTACTCGGCGGGACAGGGGGGAAACACCATATATTTT. Protein: CASSYSAGQGGNTIYF.

CDR3 nucleotides: TGTGCCAGCAGCGTACTCGGGGAGCTGTTTTTT. Protein sequence: CASSVLGELFF. The chain carries TRBV9 and TRBJ2-2; D call uncertain. Germline assignment: CDR1 SGDLS and CDR2 YYNGEE. The CDR3 covers 11 residues. V gave up 1 base and J gave up 7 bases, with 2 bases separating them. The complete variable domain, with remaining parts taken from reference TRBV9 and TRBJ2-2, reads DSGVTQTPKHLITATGQRVTLRCSPRSGDLSVYWYQQSLDQGLQFLIQYYNGEERAKGNILERFSAQQFPDLHSELNLSSLELGDSALYFCASSVLGELFFGEGSRLTVL.

The genes are TRBV21-1 and TRBJ1-3. TRBV21-1 is a pseudogene. This CDR3 has 16 residues. DNA of the CDR3: TGTGCCAGCAGCAATGGGGAGAGGGAAGATGGAAACACCATATATTTT. This codes for CASSNGEREDGNTIYF.

The chain joins TRBV27 to TRBJ2-1; D is unresolved. The germline V gene encodes CDR1 MNHEY and CDR2 SMNVEV (reference sequence). The CDR3 has 15 residues. V lost 5 bases and J lost 7, with 18 bases in between. The CDR3 sequence is CASSPSRTRGNEQFF. CDR3 in DNA: TGTGCCAGCAGTCCTAGTCGTACCCGTGGTAATGAGCAGTTCTTC.

The V and J genes are TRBV7-8 and TRBJ2-1; TRBD2 aligns across 16 bases. Germline trimming cut 4 bases from V and 12 bases from J; bases unmatched to any gene: 6. CDR3 length: 15 residues. From germline, CDR1 is SGHVS and CDR2 FQNEAQ. The CDR3 loop is CASSSGTSGGAGQFF. The CDR3 DNA follows: TGTGCCAGCAGCTCTGGGACTAGCGGGGGGGCGGGGCAGTTCTTC.

This clone appeared a single time. The chain recombines TRBV29-1 with TRBJ2-3, with TRBD2 identical over 10 bases. With 4 bases clipped from V and 0 bases from J, the junction kept 4 bases outside the gene matches. This CDR3 has 15 amino acids. CDR1 is SQVTM and CDR2 is ANQGSEA in the germline V gene. The CDR3 coding sequence is TGCAGCGTTGGGGGACTAGCGCATAGCACAGATACGCAGTATTTT. Translation gives CSVGGLAHSTDTQYF.

This chain uses TRBV6-5 with TRBJ1-1, with D possibly being TRBD1 (5 bases). V shed 5 bases and J shed 1 base, with 11 bases lying between them. The CDR3 loop spans 14 amino acids. The germline V gene has CDR1 MNHEY and CDR2 SVGAGI. Here the CDR3 DNA reads TGTGCCAGCAGTACCAGGGTTGCGAACACTGAAGCTTTCTTT. Its translation: CASSTRVANTEAFF.

The rearrangement uses TRBV29-1 and TRBJ2-5; maybe TRBD2 (5 bases). V shed 8 bases and J shed 0 bases, with 10 bases lying between them. This CDR3 contains 12 residues. From germline, CDR1 is SQVTM and CDR2 ANQGSEA. CDR3 amino acids: CSSREDQETQYF. The CDR3 DNA follows: TGCAGCTCCCGGGAAGACCAAGAGACCCAGTACTTC.

The gene calls are TRBV6-6 and TRBJ1-1, with TRBD1 matching 7 bases. CDR1 and CDR2 from the germline V gene are MNHNY and SVGAGI (reference sequence). Losses at the gene ends were 5 bases for V and 1 base for J; bases not matched to a gene: 10. The CDR3 sequence is 16 residues long. The CDR3, as DNA: TGTGCCAGCAGTCATCAGAGACAGGGCAAGAACACTGAAGCTTTCTTT. As protein: CASSHQRQGKNTEAFF.

J is TRBJ2-7 and V is TRBV30; TRBD1 is a possible D gene (5 bases). The CDR3 is 15 residues long. The germline V gene has CDR1 GTSNPN and CDR2 SVGIG (reference sequence). V was pared by 0 bases and J by 3 bases, with 15 bases between. This CDR3 is CAWSVPRQWNYEQYF. CDR3 DNA: TGTGCCTGGAGTGTACCCCGACAGTGGAACTACGAGCAGTACTTC. Complete variable domain (other parts from reference TRBV30 and TRBJ2-7): SQTIHQWPATLVQPVGSPLSLECTVEGTSNPNLYWYRQAAGRGLQLLFYSVGIGQISSEVPQNLSASRPQDRQFILSSKKLLLSDSGFYLCAWSVPRQWNYEQYFGPGTRLTVT.

The V call is TRBV28, the J call TRBJ2-5, with D perhaps TRBD1 (6 bases). The CDR3 runs 14 residues. V was cut by 6 bases and J by 5 bases, with 16 bases left in between. Germline loops: CDR1 MDHEN, CDR2 SYDVKM. CDR3 residues: CASRPQVRGETQYF. The CDR3 bases are TGTGCCAGCAGGCCACAGGTCAGGGGTGAGACCCAGTACTTC. Filled out from reference TRBV28 and TRBJ2-5, the complete variable domain reads DVKVTQSSRYLVKRTGEKVFLECVQDMDHENMFWYRQDPGLGLRLIYFSYDVKMKEKGDIPEGYSVSREKKERFSLILESASTNQTSMYLCASRPQVRGETQYFGPGTRLLVL.

The chain has TRBV7-8 and TRBJ2-7, with a weak D call TRBD2 (5 bases). With 4 bases removed from V and 0 bases from J, the gap between germline ends came to 16 bases. CDR1 and CDR2 (germline): SGHVS, FQNEAQ. This CDR3 contains 16 residues. The CDR3, as DNA: TGTGCCAGCAGCTACCTACGGGATTCTCGCTCCTACGAGCAGTACTTC. Amino acids: CASSYLRDSRSYEQYF.

This clone was seen once. V usage is TRBV10-3 and J usage is TRBJ2-4; TRBD1 matches 7 bases. The CDR3 extends over 14 amino acids. CDR1 and CDR2 from the germline V gene are ENHRY and SYGVKD. The V gene end was trimmed by 2 bases and the J gene end by 3 bases; junction bases not matched to a gene: 1. CDR3 amino acids: CAISERDSKNIQYF. Here the CDR3 DNA reads TGTGCCATCAGTGAGCGGGACAGCAAAAACATTCAGTACTTC.

This clone rates as medium-sized. The rearrangement links TRBV6-1 to TRBJ2-1, with 12 bases aligning to TRBD2. Germline V lookup: CDR1 MNHNS, CDR2 SASEGT. Trimming removed 4 bases from V and 8 bases from J; junction bases left unmatched: 6. The CDR3 totals 15 residues. DNA for the CDR3: TGTGCCAGCAGTGTCACTAGCGGGAGGCTCGATGAGCAGTTCTTC. Translation gives CASSVTSGRLDEQFF.

In this sample, this clone is medium-sized. The CDR3 here is CASSGTPDSRGYTF. The CDR3 DNA is TGTGCCAGCAGCGGTACCCCTGACTCTCGCGGCTACACCTTC. V is TRBV25-1 and J is TRBJ1-2; no reliable D call. CDR1 MGHDK and CDR2 SYGVNS come from the germline V gene. The length of the CDR3 is 14 residues. V was shortened by 6 bases and J by 8 bases, with 19 bases between the two germline ends.

The rearrangement joins TRBV7-9 to TRBJ2-7; 9 nucleotides match TRBD2. Germline-derived CDR1 and CDR2 are SEHNR and FQNEAQ (reference sequence). The CDR3 totals 17 residues. V was clipped by 5 bases and J by 6 bases; unmatched bases: 17. The CDR3 bases are TGTGCCAGCAGCGCTACAGGGGCTGCGGGACTAGCCTCCGAGCAGTACTTC. It is translated as CASSATGAAGLASEQYF.

The CDR3, as DNA: TGCAGCGTTGAATCCGGAGACTACACAGATACGCAGTATTTT. Translation gives CSVESGDYTDTQYF. The chain is built from TRBV29-1 and TRBJ2-3, with D possibly TRBD2 on 5 matching bases. Per the germline V gene, CDR1 is SQVTM and CDR2 is ANQGSEA. The CDR3 covers 14 residues. The ends were cut back, 2 bases at V and 2 bases at J, with 11 bases in the middle.

This chain links TRBV5-8 with TRBJ2-7, with D possibly matching TRBD1 (5 bases). The CDR3 covers 12 residues. Germline assignment: CDR1 SGHTS and CDR2 YDEGEE. Trimming removed 2 bases at V and 4 bases at J, with 7 bases between. Here the CDR3 reads CASSFTGYEQYF. DNA for the CDR3: TGTGCCAGCAGCTTTACAGGTTACGAGCAGTACTTC.

The rearrangement joins TRBV6-1 to TRBJ2-7; TRBD2 matches at 10 bases. CDR1 is MNHNS, CDR2 SASEGT, per germline. The V segment lost 8 bases and the J segment 2 bases; nucleotides outside the gene matches: 3. There are 13 residues in the CDR3. In DNA, the CDR3 is TGTGCCAGCGGACTAGCGGAAACCTACGAGCAGTACTTC. This encodes CASGLAETYEQYF.

There are a few counts of this clone. The CDR3 sequence is CASSDNSRGYTF. In nucleotides, the CDR3 is TGTGCCAGCAGTGATAATAGTCGTGGCTACACCTTC. The gene calls are TRBV2 and TRBJ1-2; D unresolved. Trimming took 3 bases from V and 7 from J, leaving 9 bases between them. Looked up from germline, CDR1 is SNHLY and CDR2 is FYNNEI. The CDR3 totals 12 residues.